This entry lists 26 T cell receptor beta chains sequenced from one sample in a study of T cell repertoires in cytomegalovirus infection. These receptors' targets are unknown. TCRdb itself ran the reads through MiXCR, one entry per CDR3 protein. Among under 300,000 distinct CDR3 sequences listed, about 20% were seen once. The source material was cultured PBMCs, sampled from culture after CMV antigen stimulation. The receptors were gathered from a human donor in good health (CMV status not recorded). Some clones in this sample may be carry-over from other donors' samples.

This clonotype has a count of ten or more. Here the CDR3 DNA reads TGTGCCAGTAGTATTCGTTCGGACAGGGGTGGTTATGGCTACACCTTC. It encodes CASSIRSDRGGYGYTF. This chain connects TRBV19 to TRBJ1-2; 9 bases map to TRBD1. The germline V gene encodes CDR1 LNHDA and CDR2 SQIVND (reference sequence). The trim removed 3 bases at V and 5 bases at J, leaving 10 bases unmatched. This CDR3 region has 16 residues.

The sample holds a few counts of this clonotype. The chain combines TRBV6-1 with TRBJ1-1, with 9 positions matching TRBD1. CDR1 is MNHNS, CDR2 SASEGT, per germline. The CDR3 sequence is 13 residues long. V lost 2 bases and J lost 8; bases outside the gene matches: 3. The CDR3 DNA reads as TGTGCCAGCAGTGAAACCGGGACAGGGGAAGCTTTCTTT. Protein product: CASSETGTGEAFF.

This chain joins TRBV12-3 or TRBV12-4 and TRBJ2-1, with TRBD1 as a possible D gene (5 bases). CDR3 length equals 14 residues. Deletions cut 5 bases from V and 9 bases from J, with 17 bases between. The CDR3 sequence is CASSLGFRGGEQFF. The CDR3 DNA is TGTGCCAGCAGTCTCGGGTTTAGGGGTGGTGAGCAGTTCTTC.

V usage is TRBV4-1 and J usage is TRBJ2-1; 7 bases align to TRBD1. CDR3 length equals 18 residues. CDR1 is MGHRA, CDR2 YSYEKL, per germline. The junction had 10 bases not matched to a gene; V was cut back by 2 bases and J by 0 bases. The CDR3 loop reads CASSQLRDSASSYNEQFF. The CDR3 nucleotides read TGCGCCAGCAGCCAACTTAGGGACAGCGCGAGCTCCTACAATGAGCAGTTCTTC.

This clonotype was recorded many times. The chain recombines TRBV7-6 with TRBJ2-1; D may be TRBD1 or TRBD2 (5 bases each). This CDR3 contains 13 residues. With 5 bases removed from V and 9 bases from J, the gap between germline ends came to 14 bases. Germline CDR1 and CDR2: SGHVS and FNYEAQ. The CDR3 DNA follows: TGTGCCAGCAGCAGGGACCAGACGAGTGAGCAGTTCTTC. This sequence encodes CASSRDQTSEQFF.

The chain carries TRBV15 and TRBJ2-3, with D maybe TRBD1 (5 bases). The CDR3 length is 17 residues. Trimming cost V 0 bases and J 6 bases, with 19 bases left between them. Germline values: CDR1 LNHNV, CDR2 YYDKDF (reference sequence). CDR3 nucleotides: TGTGCCACCAGCAGAGATCCACGCTCAGGGATTTCGGATACGCAGTATTTT. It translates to CATSRDPRSGISDTQYF.

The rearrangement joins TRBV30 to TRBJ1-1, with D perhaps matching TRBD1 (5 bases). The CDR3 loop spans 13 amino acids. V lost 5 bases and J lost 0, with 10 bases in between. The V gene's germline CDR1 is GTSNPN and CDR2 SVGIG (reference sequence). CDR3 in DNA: TGTGCCTGGGGGGGGAGGATGAACACTGAAGCTTTCTTT. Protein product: CAWGGRMNTEAFF.

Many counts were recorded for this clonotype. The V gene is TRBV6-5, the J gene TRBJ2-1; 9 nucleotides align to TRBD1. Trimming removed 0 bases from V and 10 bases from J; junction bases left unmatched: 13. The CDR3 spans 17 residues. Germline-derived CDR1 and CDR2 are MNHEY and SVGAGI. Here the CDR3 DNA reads TGTGCCAGCAGTTACTCCGGTCCCGGGACAGGGATTGGCGAGCAGTTCTTC. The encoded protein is CASSYSGPGTGIGEQFF.

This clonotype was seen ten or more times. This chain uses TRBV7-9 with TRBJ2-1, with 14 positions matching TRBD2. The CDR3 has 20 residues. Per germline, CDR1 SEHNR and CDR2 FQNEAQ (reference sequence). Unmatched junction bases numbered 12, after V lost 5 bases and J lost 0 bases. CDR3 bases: TGTGCCAGCAGCCCGAAATCCGGGACTAGCGGGGGAAGCTCCTACAATGAGCAGTTCTTC. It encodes CASSPKSGTSGGSSYNEQFF.

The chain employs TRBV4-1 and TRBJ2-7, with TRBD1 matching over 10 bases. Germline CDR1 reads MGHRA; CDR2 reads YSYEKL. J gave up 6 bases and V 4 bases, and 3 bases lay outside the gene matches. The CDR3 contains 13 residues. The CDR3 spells CASSLGQGIEQYF. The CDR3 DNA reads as TGCGCCAGCAGCCTGGGACAGGGGATCGAGCAGTACTTC.

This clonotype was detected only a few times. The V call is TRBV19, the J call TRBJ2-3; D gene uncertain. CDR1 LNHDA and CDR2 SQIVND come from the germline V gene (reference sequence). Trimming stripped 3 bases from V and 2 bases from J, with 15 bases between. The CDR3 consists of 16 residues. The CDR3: CASSMRNVDHTDTQYF. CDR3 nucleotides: TGTGCCAGTAGTATGAGGAACGTAGACCACACAGATACGCAGTATTTT.

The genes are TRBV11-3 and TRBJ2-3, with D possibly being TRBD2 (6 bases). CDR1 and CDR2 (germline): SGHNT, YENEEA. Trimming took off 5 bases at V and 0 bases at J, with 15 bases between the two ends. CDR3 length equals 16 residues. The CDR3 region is CASSPPLSGSTDTQYF. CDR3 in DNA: TGTGCCAGCAGCCCCCCTCTCAGCGGGAGCACAGATACGCAGTATTTT.

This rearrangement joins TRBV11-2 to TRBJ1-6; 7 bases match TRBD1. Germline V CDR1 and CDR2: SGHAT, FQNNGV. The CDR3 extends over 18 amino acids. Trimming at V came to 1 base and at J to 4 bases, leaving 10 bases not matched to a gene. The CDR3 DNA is TGTGCCAGCAGCTTAGTTAGTGCCGGACAGGCTTATAATTCACCCCTCCACTTT. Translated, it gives CASSLVSAGQAYNSPLHF.

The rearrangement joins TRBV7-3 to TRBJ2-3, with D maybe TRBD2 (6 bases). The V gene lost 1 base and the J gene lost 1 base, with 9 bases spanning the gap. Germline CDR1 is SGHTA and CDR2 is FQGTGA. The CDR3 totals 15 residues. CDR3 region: CASSLNPSGTDTQYF. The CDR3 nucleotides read TGTGCCAGCAGCTTAAATCCTAGCGGCACAGATACGCAGTATTTT.

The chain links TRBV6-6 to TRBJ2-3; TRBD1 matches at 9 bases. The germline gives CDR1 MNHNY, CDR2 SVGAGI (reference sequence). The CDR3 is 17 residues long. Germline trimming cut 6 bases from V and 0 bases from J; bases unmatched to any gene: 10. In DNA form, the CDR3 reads TGTGCCAGCAGCTCCAAGTGGACAGGGGCTAGCACAGATACGCAGTATTTT. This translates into CASSSKWTGASTDTQYF.

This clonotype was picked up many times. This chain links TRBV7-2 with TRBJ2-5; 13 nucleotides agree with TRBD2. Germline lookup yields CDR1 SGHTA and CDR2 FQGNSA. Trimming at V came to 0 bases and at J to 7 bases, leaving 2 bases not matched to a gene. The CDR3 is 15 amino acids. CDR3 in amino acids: CASSLATSGRVTQYF. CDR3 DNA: TGTGCCAGCAGCTTAGCTACTAGCGGGAGGGTGACCCAGTACTTC.

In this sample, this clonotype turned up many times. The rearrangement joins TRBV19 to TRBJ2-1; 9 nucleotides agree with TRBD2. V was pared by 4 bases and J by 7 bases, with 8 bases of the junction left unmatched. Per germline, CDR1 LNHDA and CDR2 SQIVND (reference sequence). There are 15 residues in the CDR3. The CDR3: CASSTSQAGGNEQFF. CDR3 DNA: TGTGCCAGTAGTACCTCCCAAGCGGGAGGAAATGAGCAGTTCTTC.

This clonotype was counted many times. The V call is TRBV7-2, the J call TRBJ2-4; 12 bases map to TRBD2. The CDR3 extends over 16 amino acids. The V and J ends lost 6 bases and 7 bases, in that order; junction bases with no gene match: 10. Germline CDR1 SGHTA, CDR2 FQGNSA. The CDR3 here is CASSYLAGGFRNIQYF. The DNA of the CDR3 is TGTGCCAGCAGTTATCTAGCGGGAGGGTTTAGGAACATTCAGTACTTC.

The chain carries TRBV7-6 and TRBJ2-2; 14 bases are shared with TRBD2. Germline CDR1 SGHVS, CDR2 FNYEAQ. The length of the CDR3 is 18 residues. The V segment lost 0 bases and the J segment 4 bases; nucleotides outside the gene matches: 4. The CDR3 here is CASSLARLAGGLTGELFF. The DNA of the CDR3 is TGTGCCAGCAGCTTAGCGCGACTAGCGGGAGGGCTCACCGGGGAGCTGTTTTTT. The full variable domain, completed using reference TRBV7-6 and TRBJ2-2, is GAGVSQSPRYKVTKRGQDVALRCDPISGHVSLYWYRQALGQGPEFLTYFNYEAQQDKSGLPNDRFSAERPEGSISTLTIQRTEQRDSAMYRCASSLARLAGGLTGELFFGEGSRLTVL.

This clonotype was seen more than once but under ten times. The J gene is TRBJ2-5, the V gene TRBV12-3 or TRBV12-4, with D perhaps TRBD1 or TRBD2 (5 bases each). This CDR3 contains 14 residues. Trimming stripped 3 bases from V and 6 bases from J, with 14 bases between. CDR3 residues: CASSFAGREKTQYF. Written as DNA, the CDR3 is TGTGCCAGCAGTTTTGCGGGCAGGGAGAAGACCCAGTACTTC.

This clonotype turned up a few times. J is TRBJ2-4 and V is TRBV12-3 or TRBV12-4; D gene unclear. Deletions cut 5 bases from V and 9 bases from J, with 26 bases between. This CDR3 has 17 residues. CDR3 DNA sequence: TGTGCCAGCAGTCCCGGGCTGCCTGGGTCTCAAGGAGTCATTCAGTACTTC. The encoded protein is CASSPGLPGSQGVIQYF.

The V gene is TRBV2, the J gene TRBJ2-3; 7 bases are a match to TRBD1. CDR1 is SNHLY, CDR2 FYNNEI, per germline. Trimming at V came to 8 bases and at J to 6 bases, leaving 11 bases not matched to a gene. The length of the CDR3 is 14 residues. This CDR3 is CASDYRGSVDTQYF. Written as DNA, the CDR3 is TGTGCCAGCGACTACAGGGGATCAGTGGATACGCAGTATTTT.

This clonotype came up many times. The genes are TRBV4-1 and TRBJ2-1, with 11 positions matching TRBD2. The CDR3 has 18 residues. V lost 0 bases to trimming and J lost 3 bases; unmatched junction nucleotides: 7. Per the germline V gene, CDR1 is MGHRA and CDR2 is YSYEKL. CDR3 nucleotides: TGCGCCAGCAGCCAAGAAGAAACTAGCGGGAGTTTCTACAATGAGCAGTTCTTC. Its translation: CASSQEETSGSFYNEQFF.

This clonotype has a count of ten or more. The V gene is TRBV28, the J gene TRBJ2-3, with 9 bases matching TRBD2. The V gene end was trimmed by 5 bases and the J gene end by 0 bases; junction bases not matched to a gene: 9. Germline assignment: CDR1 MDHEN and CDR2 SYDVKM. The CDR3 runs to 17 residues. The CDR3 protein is CASSLTLTSGSTDTQYF. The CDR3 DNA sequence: TGTGCCAGCAGTCTGACCCTGACTAGCGGAAGCACAGATACGCAGTATTTT.

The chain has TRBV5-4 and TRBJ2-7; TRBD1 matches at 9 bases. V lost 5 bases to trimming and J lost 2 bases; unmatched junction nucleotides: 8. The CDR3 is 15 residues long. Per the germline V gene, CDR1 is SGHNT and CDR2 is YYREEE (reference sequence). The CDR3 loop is CASSLPGQGPYEQYF. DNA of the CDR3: TGTGCCAGCAGTCTGCCGGGACAGGGTCCCTACGAGCAGTACTTC.

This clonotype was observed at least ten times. The CDR3 loop reads CASSPEDSGANVLTF. The CDR3 DNA follows: TGTGCCAGCAGCCCCGAGGACTCTGGGGCCAACGTCCTGACTTTC. The chain has TRBV7-9 and TRBJ2-6; no reliable D call. Germline V gene lookup returns CDR1 SEHNR and CDR2 FQNEAQ (reference sequence). The CDR3 sequence is 15 residues long. V lost 5 bases, J lost 0 bases, and 8 bases lay in between.